These 18 T cell receptor beta chains were all obtained from the same sample, sequenced in a study of T cells in tumors after PD-1 blockade. TCRdb keeps only in-frame clones here, not all; method: immunoSEQ multiplex PCR. Among some 9,300 clones listed, about 67% were seen once. The material sequenced was tumor tissue, taken after anti-PD-1 treatment. These receptors were obtained from a human donor with basal cell carcinoma.

This clone showed up just once. The chain recombines TRBV7-8 with TRBJ2-1, with 9 bases that match TRBD2. V lost 2 bases and J lost 7; bases outside the gene matches: 9. CDR1 and CDR2 from the germline V gene are SGHVS and FQNEAQ. This CDR3 contains 16 residues. CDR3 sequence: CASSLLAGGPSNEQFF. The CDR3 DNA reads as TGTGCCAGCAGCTTATTGGCGGGAGGGCCCTCAAATGAGCAGTTCTTC.

The J gene is TRBJ1-1, the V gene TRBV7-8; no reliable D call. V lost 5 bases to trimming and J lost 3 bases, with 13 bases between them. Germline CDR1 reads SGHVS; CDR2 reads FQNEAQ. The CDR3 length is 14 residues. CDR3 sequence (DNA): TGTGCCAGCAGCCCCCGAGTAGGTGACACTGAAGCTTTCTTT. Translating gives CASSPRVGDTEAFF.

The V and J genes are TRBV5-4 and TRBJ1-2, with 8 bases that match TRBD1. V shed 1 base, J shed 5 bases, and the junction held 4 bases outside the gene matches. Germline CDR1 SGHNT, CDR2 YYREEE (reference sequence). This CDR3 has 14 residues. The CDR3 DNA follows: TGTGCCAGCAGCTTGCGGACAGGGCCATATGGCTACACCTTC. It codes for CASSLRTGPYGYTF.

V and J are TRBV6-5 and TRBJ2-3; 7 bases map to TRBD1. The V gene end was trimmed by 6 bases and the J gene end by 2 bases; junction bases not matched to a gene: 5. Per germline, CDR1 MNHEY and CDR2 SVGAGI. The CDR3 runs to 14 residues. The CDR3 DNA reads as TGTGCCAGCAGCGGACAGGTGAACACAGATACGCAGTATTTT. This translates into CASSGQVNTDTQYF.

In this sample, this clone turned up once. The J gene is TRBJ2-5, the V gene TRBV6-4; D is unclear. Germline CDR1 MRHNA, CDR2 SNTAGT. V was trimmed by 6 bases and J by 9 bases, leaving 17 bases between them. The CDR3 consists of 13 residues. The CDR3 is CASSASTGSAQYF. The CDR3 bases are TGTGCCAGCAGCGCCTCGACGGGCTCGGCCCAGTACTTC.

The V gene is TRBV7-6, the J gene TRBJ2-3; TRBD1 aligns across 11 bases. The V and J ends lost 4 bases and 6 bases, in that order; junction bases with no gene match: 3. Germline loops: CDR1 SGHVS, CDR2 FNYEAQ. The CDR3 loop spans 14 amino acids. Written as DNA, the CDR3 is TGTGCCAGCAGCTCGGGACAGGGGGGTGATACGCAGTATTTT. This translates into CASSSGQGGDTQYF.

This clone came up a few times. V and J are TRBV6-2 or TRBV6-3 and TRBJ2-6, with 7 bases lining up with TRBD2. The CDR3 contains 18 residues. The germline V gene has CDR1 MNHEY and CDR2 SVGEGT. Trimming at V came to 6 bases and at J to 2 bases, leaving 13 bases not matched to a gene. The CDR3 protein is CASSPAGTGRAGANVLTF. CDR3 DNA sequence: TGTGCCAGCAGCCCCGCCGGGACGGGGAGGGCTGGGGCCAACGTCCTGACTTTC.

V is TRBV9 and J is TRBJ2-1, with 10 bases aligning to TRBD2. V was pared by 4 bases and J by 3 bases, with 13 bases of the junction left unmatched. Looked up from germline, CDR1 is SGDLS and CDR2 is YYNGEE. The CDR3 is made up of 18 amino acids. The chain's CDR3 is CASSPASGSVPFYNEQFF. DNA for the CDR3: TGTGCCAGCAGCCCTGCTAGCGGGAGTGTTCCGTTCTACAATGAGCAGTTCTTC.

This chain joins TRBV7-3 and TRBJ2-7, with 13 positions matching TRBD2. The V gene's germline CDR1 is SGHTA and CDR2 FQGTGA. This CDR3 is 16 amino acids long. V was pared by 1 base and J by 3 bases, with 3 bases of the junction left unmatched. In nucleotides, the CDR3 is TGTGCCAGCAGCTTAAGTGGGACTAGCGGGGACTACGAGCAGTACTTC. Translating it yields CASSLSGTSGDYEQYF.

The J gene is TRBJ1-3, the V gene TRBV6-5; D remains ambiguous. CDR3 length: 14 amino acids. V was clipped by 5 bases and J by 6 bases, with 14 bases between them. Germline CDR1 MNHEY, CDR2 SVGAGI. As DNA, the CDR3 is TGTGCCAGCAGTACTGCGATGGCGGTAAACACCATATATTTT. Translation: CASSTAMAVNTIYF.

The rearrangement joins TRBV6-4 to TRBJ2-7; TRBD2 aligns across 9 bases. With V trimmed by 2 bases and J by 0 bases, 8 bases remained unmatched. Germline V CDR1 and CDR2: MRHNA, SNTAGT. The CDR3 contains 17 residues. CDR3 coding DNA: TGTGCCAGCAGTGACCGTGGTCAGCGGGGGGACTCCTACGAGCAGTACTTC. Its translation: CASSDRGQRGDSYEQYF.

The V and J genes are TRBV19 and TRBJ1-1; 9 bases are shared with TRBD1. J gave up 1 base and V 2 bases, and 11 bases lay outside the gene matches. The CDR3 runs 18 residues. Germline lookup yields CDR1 LNHDA and CDR2 SQIVND (reference sequence). The CDR3 nucleotides are TGTGCCAGTAGTATATCTGGGGACAGGGTTGGGGAGAACACTGAAGCTTTCTTT. Amino acid sequence: CASSISGDRVGENTEAFF.

The chain joins TRBV5-1 to TRBJ2-3; unclear D gene. The length of the CDR3 is 15 residues. Germline V gives CDR1 SGHRS, CDR2 YFSETQ. V was shortened by 0 bases and J by 0 bases, with 8 bases between the two germline ends. The DNA of the CDR3 is TGCGCCAGCAGCTTGGAAGTGCCTAGCACAGATACGCAGTATTTT. Its translation is CASSLEVPSTDTQYF.

This clone was observed a few times. Here the CDR3 DNA reads TGTGCCAGTAGTGCCTCGGGGGGGTCCAATCAGCCCCAGCATTTT. This sequence encodes CASSASGGSNQPQHF. The chain couples TRBV19 to TRBJ1-5, with D possibly TRBD1 on 5 matching bases. The CDR3 contains 15 residues. Germline assignment: CDR1 LNHDA and CDR2 SQIVND (reference sequence). Trimming took off 5 bases at V and 3 bases at J, with 14 bases between the two ends. Combining the CDR3 with reference TRBV19 and TRBJ1-5 gives the whole variable domain DGGITQSPKYLFRKEGQNVTLSCEQNLNHDAMYWYRQDPGQGLRLIYYSQIVNDFQKGDIAEGYSVSREKKESFPLTVTSAQKNPTAFYLCASSASGGSNQPQHFGDGTRLSIL.

This clone was observed a handful of times. The chain employs TRBV7-8 and TRBJ2-5; the D gene could be TRBD1 or TRBD2 (6 bases each). This CDR3 contains 13 residues. Trimming took off 6 bases at V and 5 bases at J, with 13 bases between the two ends. CDR1 SGHVS and CDR2 FQNEAQ come from the germline V gene. CDR3 in amino acids: CASRDGGPETQYF. DNA of the CDR3: TGTGCCAGCAGAGACGGGGGCCCGGAGACCCAGTACTTC.

The CDR3 protein is CASSTDRATNEKLFF. CDR3 nucleotide sequence: TGCGCCAGCAGTACGGACAGGGCAACTAATGAAAAACTGTTTTTT. The chain couples TRBV23-1 to TRBJ1-4; 8 bases match TRBD1. TRBV23-1 qualifies as an ORF whose function is uncertain. The length of the CDR3 is 15 residues. V dropped 5 bases and J dropped 0; count of bases not matched to a gene: 2.

V gene TRBV12-3 or TRBV12-4 combines with J gene TRBJ1-1; D is perhaps TRBD1 (6 bases). V lost 4 bases, J lost 3 bases, and 6 bases lay in between. CDR3 size: 12 residues. As DNA, the CDR3 is TGTGCCAGCAGTTGGACAGACACTGAAGCTTTCTTT. Residues: CASSWTDTEAFF.

The chain couples TRBV27 to TRBJ1-5; D remains ambiguous. CDR3 length: 14 amino acids. CDR1 and CDR2 (germline): MNHEY, SMNVEV (reference sequence). Trimming stripped 7 bases from V and 2 bases from J, with 12 bases between. This CDR3 reads CASTSSVRNQPQHF. Here the CDR3 DNA reads TGTGCCAGCACCTCTAGTGTCCGCAATCAGCCCCAGCATTTT.